These 20 T cell receptor beta chains were all obtained from the same sample, sequenced in a study of shared clonotypes between healthy human individuals. Here immunoSEQ multiplex PCR was the method, and the copy in TCRdb shows in-frame clones only, minus some. The table records roughly 450,000 clones, 79% of them present only once. Sequencing used PBMCs. Receptors were obtained from a woman between 40 and 50 years old in good health. Some clones in this sample may be carry-over from other donors' samples.

The chain combines TRBV19 with TRBJ2-2, with 7 bases fitting TRBD2. Germline V gene lookup returns CDR1 LNHDA and CDR2 SQIVND (reference sequence). CDR3 size: 13 residues. The ends lost 7 bases at V and 5 bases at J; junction bases unmatched: 4. Here the CDR3 DNA reads TGTGCCAGTATCCAGCGGGGAACCGGGGAGCTGTTTTTT. Translation gives CASIQRGTGELFF.

V usage is TRBV2 and J usage is TRBJ2-7, with D perhaps TRBD2 (5 bases). The germline V and J ends were trimmed by 5 bases and 0 bases, with 17 bases remaining between them. This CDR3 has 16 amino acids. The V gene's germline CDR1 is SNHLY and CDR2 FYNNEI. The CDR3 sequence: CASSTPGGQSSYEQYF. The CDR3 nucleotides are TGTGCCAGCAGTACACCAGGAGGTCAGAGCTCCTACGAGCAGTACTTC.

The chain has TRBV5-1 and TRBJ2-7; possible D gene TRBD2, 5 bases. The CDR3 covers 15 residues. The V gene lost 4 bases and the J gene lost 0 bases, with 14 bases spanning the gap. Germline V gives CDR1 SGHRS, CDR2 YFSETQ. CDR3 protein: CASSPASGNSYEQYF. Here the CDR3 DNA reads TGCGCCAGCAGCCCCGCGAGCGGAAACTCCTACGAGCAGTACTTC.

This clone was detected once. This chain joins TRBV5-6 and TRBJ2-7; D gene unclear. The germline gives CDR1 SGHDT, CDR2 YYEEEE. V lost 4 bases and J 5 bases, leaving 7 bases between the germline ends. CDR3 length equals 11 residues. CDR3 sequence (DNA): TGTGCCAGCAGCGGGCGGCACGAGCAGTACTTC. Protein sequence: CASSGRHEQYF.

A note on this clone: The sample has other DNA sequences that encode this CDR3 too. J is TRBJ2-1 and V is TRBV2, with D possibly being TRBD2 (5 bases). The CDR3 loop spans 11 amino acids. V shed 8 bases and J shed 4 bases, with 6 bases lying between them. Germline loops: CDR1 SNHLY, CDR2 FYNNEI. CDR3 DNA sequence: TGTGCCAGCGGGAGTTACAATGAGCAGTTCTTC. Encoded protein: CASGSYNEQFF.

The chain employs TRBV5-1 and TRBJ2-5; TRBD1 might be the D (6 bases). The J call is doubtful: the DNA matches TRBJ2-7 better. The CDR3 sequence is 13 residues long. The germline gives CDR1 SGHRS, CDR2 YFSETQ. The CDR3 protein is CASSLGQFYEQYF. The CDR3 coding sequence is TGCGCCAGCAGCTTAGGACAGTTCTACGAGCAGTACTTC.

The rearrangement joins TRBV7-2 to TRBJ2-7, with 9 nucleotides matching TRBD1. The CDR3 spans 16 residues. Germline assignment: CDR1 SGHTA and CDR2 FQGNSA. The ends lost 1 base at V and 4 bases at J; junction bases unmatched: 8. The CDR3 DNA sequence: TGTGCCAGCAGCTTAGTCGGGACAGGGAATCGTTACGAGCAGTACTTC. It translates to CASSLVGTGNRYEQYF.

The chain combines TRBV9 with TRBJ2-5, with 9 bases matching TRBD1. This CDR3 is 16 amino acids long. Losses at the gene ends were 0 bases for V and 1 base for J; bases not matched to a gene: 4. Germline CDR1 is SGDLS and CDR2 is YYNGEE. CDR3 region: CASSVGGQGLQETQYF. In DNA, the CDR3 is TGTGCCAGCAGCGTAGGGGGACAGGGCCTCCAAGAGACCCAGTACTTC.

In this sample, this clone turned up once. This chain uses TRBV5-4 with TRBJ2-7; 7 positions agree with TRBD1. V lost 5 bases and J lost 1; bases outside the gene matches: 3. This CDR3 has 13 residues. Germline values: CDR1 SGHNT, CDR2 YYREEE (reference sequence). The CDR3 here is CASRRDSSYEQYF. The DNA of the CDR3 is TGTGCCAGCAGACGGGACAGTTCCTACGAGCAGTACTTC.

This clone showed up just a few times. DNA of the CDR3: TGTGCCAGCAGCCAGGGACTAGCGGAGGGGACAGATACGCAGTATTTT. Residues: CASSQGLAEGTDTQYF. The chain links TRBV4-2 to TRBJ2-3; 11 nucleotides align to TRBD2. CDR1 is LGHNA and CDR2 is YNFKEQ in the germline V gene. V gave up 3 bases and J gave up 3 bases; unmatched junction bases: 5. CDR3 length equals 16 residues.

In the case of this clone: A single base separates this from a much larger clone, so it may be a read error. The J gene is TRBJ2-7, the V gene TRBV7-9; D ambiguous. The CDR3 extends over 11 amino acids. V lost 4 bases and J lost 2, with 3 bases in between. Germline V gene data show CDR1 as SEHNR and CDR2 as FQNEAQ (reference sequence). CDR3 region: CASSSPYEQYF. In nucleotides, the CDR3 is TGTGCCAGCAGCTCCCCCTACGAGCAGTACTTC.

The J gene is TRBJ2-3, the V gene TRBV5-4; D possibly matches TRBD1 or TRBD2 (5 bases each). The CDR3 covers 16 residues. V dropped 4 bases and J dropped 1 base, with 16 bases sitting between them. In germline, CDR1 is SGHNT, CDR2 YYREEE (reference sequence). The CDR3 bases are TGTGCCAGCAGCCGGGATTTCCAGGGTGGCACAGATACGCAGTATTTT. Translated: CASSRDFQGGTDTQYF.

The V and J genes are TRBV6-1 and TRBJ2-3; 7 bases are shared with TRBD2. Germline values: CDR1 MNHNS, CDR2 SASEGT. Trimming took 0 bases from V and 3 from J; bases not matched to a gene: 0. This CDR3 is 14 amino acids long. CDR3 loop: CASSEARGTDTQYF. The CDR3 DNA follows: TGTGCCAGCAGTGAAGCGCGGGGGACAGATACGCAGTATTTT.

The genes are TRBV2 and TRBJ2-5; 11 nucleotides line up with TRBD2. J was trimmed by 8 bases and V by 7 bases; bases with no gene match: 12. CDR3 size: 15 residues. Germline assignment: CDR1 SNHLY and CDR2 FYNNEI. In nucleotides, the CDR3 is TGTGCCAGCACGGAGACTAGCGGGACGATAGGTACCCAGTACTTC. Translating it yields CASTETSGTIGTQYF.

The chain carries TRBV7-2 and TRBJ1-4; 7 nucleotides align to TRBD1. V trimming: 5 bases; J trimming: 7 bases; junction bases outside the gene matches: 7. The CDR3 is 14 amino acids. CDR1 and CDR2 from the germline V gene are SGHTA and FQGNSA. The CDR3 protein is CASSKTGEGEKLFF. The CDR3 DNA sequence: TGTGCCAGCAGCAAAACAGGGGAGGGTGAAAAACTGTTTTTT.

The chain joins TRBV7-2 to TRBJ2-7; a possible D gene is TRBD1 (6 bases). The germline V gene has CDR1 SGHTA and CDR2 FQGNSA. The germline V and J ends were trimmed by 1 base and 3 bases, with 13 bases remaining between them. The CDR3 is 15 residues long. CDR3 sequence (DNA): TGTGCCAGCAGCTTAGGCAGGGGAAGGGGCTACGAGCAGTACTTC. Translating it yields CASSLGRGRGYEQYF.

V usage is TRBV9 and J usage is TRBJ2-6; 9 bases are shared with TRBD1. The length of the CDR3 is 18 residues. Germline lookup yields CDR1 SGDLS and CDR2 YYNGEE. After removal of 5 bases from V and 2 bases from J, the junction contained 11 bases not matched to a gene. Here the CDR3 DNA reads TGTGCCAGCAGTCCAACGACAGGGGGTGCAGCTGGGGCCAACGTCCTGACTTTC. Amino acid sequence: CASSPTTGGAAGANVLTF.

The rearrangement links TRBV5-1 to TRBJ2-6; perhaps TRBD1 as D (6 bases). The CDR3 length is 16 residues. Germline values: CDR1 SGHRS, CDR2 YFSETQ. V was shortened by 4 bases and J by 0 bases, with 11 bases between the two germline ends. For the CDR3, the DNA is TGCGCCAGCAGCACACAGGGTTCCTCTGGGGCCAACGTCCTGACTTTC. This codes for CASSTQGSSGANVLTF.

This clone was observed at least ten times. V is TRBV27 and J is TRBJ2-6; 9 nucleotides match TRBD1. The trim removed 5 bases at V and 4 bases at J, leaving 9 bases unmatched. Germline V gene sequence: CDR1 MNHEY, CDR2 SMNVEV (reference sequence). This CDR3 region has 17 residues. CDR3 bases: TGTGCCAGCAGTCACGGGACAGGGCTGACCGGGGCCAACGTCCTGACTTTC. Encoded protein: CASSHGTGLTGANVLTF.

V and J are TRBV27 and TRBJ2-1; possibly TRBD2 for D (6 bases). The CDR3 spans 17 residues. The V gene's germline CDR1 is MNHEY and CDR2 SMNVEV (reference sequence). Trimming took off 6 bases at V and 3 bases at J, with 21 bases between the two ends. The CDR3 DNA sequence: TGTGCCAGCAGACTACTAGCCCGGGAGAGTTACTACAATGAGCAGTTCTTC. It is translated as CASRLLARESYYNEQFF.